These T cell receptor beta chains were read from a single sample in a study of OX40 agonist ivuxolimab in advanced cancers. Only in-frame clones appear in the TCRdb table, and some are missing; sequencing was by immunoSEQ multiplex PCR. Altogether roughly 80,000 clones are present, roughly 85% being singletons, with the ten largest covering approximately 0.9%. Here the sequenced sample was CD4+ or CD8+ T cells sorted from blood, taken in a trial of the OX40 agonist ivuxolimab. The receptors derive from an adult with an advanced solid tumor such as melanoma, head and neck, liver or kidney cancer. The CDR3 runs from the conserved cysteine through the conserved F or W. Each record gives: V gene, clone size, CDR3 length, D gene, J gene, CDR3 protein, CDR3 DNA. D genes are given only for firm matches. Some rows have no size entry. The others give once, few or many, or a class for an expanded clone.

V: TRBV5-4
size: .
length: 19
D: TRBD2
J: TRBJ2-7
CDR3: CASSLVGLAGAGGGFQQYF
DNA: TGTGCCAGCAGCTTGGTAGGACTAGCGGGGGCAGGGGGCGGTTTTCAGCAGTACTTC

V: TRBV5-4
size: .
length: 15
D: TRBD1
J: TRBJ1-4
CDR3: CASSLSYRGGEKLFF
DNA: TGTGCCAGCAGCTTGTCGTACAGGGGCGGGGAAAAACTGTTTTTT

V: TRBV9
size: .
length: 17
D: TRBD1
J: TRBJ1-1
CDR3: CASSGSDRVRWNTEAFF
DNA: TGTGCCAGCAGCGGAAGCGACAGGGTCAGGTGGAACACTGAAGCTTTCTTT

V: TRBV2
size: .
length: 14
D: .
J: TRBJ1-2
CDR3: CASRPGLEGYGYTF
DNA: TGTGCCAGCAGACCAGGACTCGAAGGCTATGGCTACACCTTC

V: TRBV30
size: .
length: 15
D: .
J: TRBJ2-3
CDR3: CAWNPGLGFADTQYF
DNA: TGTGCCTGGAATCCGGGACTGGGTTTCGCAGATACGCAGTATTTT

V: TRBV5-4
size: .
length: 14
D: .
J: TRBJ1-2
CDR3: CASSDAGQKHGYTF
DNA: TGTGCCAGCAGCGATGCTGGACAGAAGCACGGCTACACCTTC

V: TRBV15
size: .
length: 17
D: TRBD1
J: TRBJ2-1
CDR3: CATSRDVGTGGYNEQFF
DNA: TGTGCCACCAGCAGAGATGTGGGGACAGGGGGTTACAATGAGCAGTTCTTC

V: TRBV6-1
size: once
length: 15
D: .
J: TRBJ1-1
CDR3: CASNPIGTGGQRAFF
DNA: TGTGCCAGCAACCCAATAGGCACCGGCGGTCAAAGAGCTTTCTTT

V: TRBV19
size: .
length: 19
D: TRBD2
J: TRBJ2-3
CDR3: CASRPGPNGGGLSTDTQYF
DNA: TGTGCCAGTCGTCCGGGGCCTAACGGGGGGGGCCTCAGTACAGATACGCAGTATTTT

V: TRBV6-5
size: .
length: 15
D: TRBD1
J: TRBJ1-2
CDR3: CASRTPTRGSYGYTF
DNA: TGTGCCAGCAGGACACCTACCAGGGGGAGTTATGGCTACACCTTC

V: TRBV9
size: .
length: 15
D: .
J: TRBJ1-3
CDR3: CASSVDGTSGNTIYF
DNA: TGTGCCAGCAGCGTAGACGGAACCTCTGGAAACACCATATATTTT

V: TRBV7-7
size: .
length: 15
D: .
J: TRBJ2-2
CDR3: CASRPGRVDTGELFF
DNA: TGTGCCAGCAGACCCGGAAGGGTTGACACCGGAGAGCTGTTTTTT

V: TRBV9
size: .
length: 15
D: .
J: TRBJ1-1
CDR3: CASSPRGIADTEAFF
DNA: TGTGCCAGCAGCCCTCGGGGGATAGCGGACACTGAAGCTTTCTTT

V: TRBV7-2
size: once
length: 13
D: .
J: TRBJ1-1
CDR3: CASSFSQNTEAFF
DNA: TGTGCCAGCAGCTTTTCCCAGAACACTGAAGCTTTCTTT

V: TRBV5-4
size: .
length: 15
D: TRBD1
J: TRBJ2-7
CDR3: CASSSTGTARYEQYF
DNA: TGTGCCAGCAGCTCGACCGGGACAGCCCGCTACGAGCAGTACTTC

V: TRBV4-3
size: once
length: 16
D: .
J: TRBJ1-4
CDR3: CASSQEAGWPNEKLFF
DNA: TGCGCCAGCAGCCAAGAGGCCGGATGGCCTAATGAAAAACTGTTTTTT

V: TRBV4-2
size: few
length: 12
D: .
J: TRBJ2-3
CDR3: CASSQEYDTQYF
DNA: TGTGCCAGCAGCCAAGAATACGATACGCAGTATTTT